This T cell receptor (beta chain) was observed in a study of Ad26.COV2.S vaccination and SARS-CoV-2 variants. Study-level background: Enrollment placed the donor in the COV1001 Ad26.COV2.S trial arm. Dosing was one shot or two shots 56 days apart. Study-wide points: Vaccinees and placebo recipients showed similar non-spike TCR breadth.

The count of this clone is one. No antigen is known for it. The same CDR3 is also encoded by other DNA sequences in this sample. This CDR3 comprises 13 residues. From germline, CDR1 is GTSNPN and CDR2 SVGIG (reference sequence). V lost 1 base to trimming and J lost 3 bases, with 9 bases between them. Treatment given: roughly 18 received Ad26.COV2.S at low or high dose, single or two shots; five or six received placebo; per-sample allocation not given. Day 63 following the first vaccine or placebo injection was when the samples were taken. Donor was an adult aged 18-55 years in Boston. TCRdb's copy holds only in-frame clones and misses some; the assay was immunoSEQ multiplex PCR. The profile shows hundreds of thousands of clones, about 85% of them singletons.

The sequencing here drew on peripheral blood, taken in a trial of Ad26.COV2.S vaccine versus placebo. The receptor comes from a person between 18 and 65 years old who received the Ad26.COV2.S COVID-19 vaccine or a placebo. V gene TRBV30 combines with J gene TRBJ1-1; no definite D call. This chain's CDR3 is CAWSAGLDTEAFF. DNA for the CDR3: TGTGCCTGGAGTGCGGGTTTGGACACTGAAGCTTTCTTT.